The 8 T cell receptor beta chains presented below share a single source sample, sequenced in a study of CD8 T cells in Susac syndrome. The RNA input was roughly 0.45 to 1 ug, and it was reverse transcribed with random hexamers. One entry per CDR3 protein, called by TCRdb with MiXCR from the immunoSEQ multiplex PCR reads. In the table there are 120,000 or so distinct CDR3 sequences, roughly 94% of which are singletons. Sequencing was carried out using CD4+ T cells from PBMCs. These receptors came from a human donor with multiple sclerosis.

This clonotype was counted once. V gene TRBV3-1 combines with J gene TRBJ2-7; no firm D call. Germline V gene lookup returns CDR1 LGHDT and CDR2 YNNKEL (reference sequence). The CDR3 length is 14 residues. The V end lost 2 bases, the J end lost 0 bases, and 8 bases lay between the germline ends. CDR3 DNA sequence: TGTGCCAGCAGCCAAATACAGTTCTCCTACGAGCAGTACTTC. Protein product: CASSQIQFSYEQYF.

The genes are TRBV11-1 and TRBJ1-1; no clear D gene. CDR3 length equals 12 residues. Looked up from germline, CDR1 is SGHAT and CDR2 is FQDESV (reference sequence). Trimming cost V 3 bases and J 8 bases, with 10 bases left between them. For the CDR3, the DNA is TGTGCCAGCAGCTTGTCTCCCGGGGAAGCTTTCTTT. Translating it yields CASSLSPGEAFF.

The chain joins TRBV29-1 to TRBJ2-2; D is uncertain. CDR3 length equals 17 residues. Germline assignment: CDR1 SQVTM and CDR2 ANQGSEA. V lost 8 bases, J lost 2 bases, and 24 bases lay in between. CDR3 DNA sequence: TGCAGCTCTGGCCCCCGGACGGAAGAAGATAACACCGGGGAGCTGTTTTTT. This sequence encodes CSSGPRTEEDNTGELFF.

The V call is TRBV3-1, the J call TRBJ2-1; TRBD2 agrees at 10 bases. Unmatched junction bases numbered 3, after V lost 0 bases and J lost 7 bases. The CDR3 is 15 amino acids. Per the germline V gene, CDR1 is LGHDT and CDR2 is YNNKEL (reference sequence). The CDR3 DNA sequence: TGTGCCAGCAGCCAAGACCTAGCGGGAGTAAATGAGCAGTTCTTC. This gives the protein CASSQDLAGVNEQFF.

The chain links TRBV29-1 to TRBJ1-1; no clear D gene. The CDR3 is 13 residues long. Germline V lookup: CDR1 SQVTM, CDR2 ANQGSEA. The ends were cut back, 5 bases at V and 3 bases at J, with 13 bases in the middle. The chain's CDR3 is CSVHGFLDTEAFF. The CDR3 coding sequence is TGCAGCGTTCATGGTTTTTTAGACACTGAAGCTTTCTTT.

The genes are TRBV7-2 and TRBJ2-1, with 7 bases matching TRBD1. The junction had 8 bases not matched to a gene; V was cut back by 6 bases and J by 0 bases. CDR3 length: 16 residues. The germline CDR1 and CDR2 sequences are SGHTA and FQGNSA. The CDR3 reads CASSRDSSSSYNEQFF. The CDR3 coding sequence is TGTGCCAGCAGTCGGGACAGTTCGAGCTCCTACAATGAGCAGTTCTTC.

V is TRBV5-1 and J is TRBJ1-1; 7 nucleotides agree with TRBD1. Germline lookup yields CDR1 SGHRS and CDR2 YFSETQ. J was trimmed by 2 bases and V by 0 bases; bases with no gene match: 4. The CDR3 totals 15 residues. The CDR3 nucleotides read TGCGCCAGCAGCTTGGCGGGACAGACTAACACTGAAGCTTTCTTT. Its translation: CASSLAGQTNTEAFF.

This clonotype was observed a single time. The V gene is TRBV30, the J gene TRBJ1-2; D call uncertain. V was cut by 7 bases and J by 0 bases, with 15 bases left in between. This CDR3 spans 14 amino acids. The V gene's germline CDR1 is GTSNPN and CDR2 SVGIG (reference sequence). The CDR3 sequence: CAFLVETANYGYTF. CDR3 nucleotides: TGTGCCTTTCTCGTAGAAACCGCTAACTATGGCTACACCTTC.